Below, 30 T cell receptor beta chains from the same sample are listed, as sequenced in a study of blood T cell repertoires in COVID-19. Using immunoSEQ multiplex PCR, the repertoire was profiled, and TCRdb retains in-frame clones only, with some absent. The sample comprises 70,000 to 95,000 clones, about 89% of which are singletons, and approximately 15% rests with the top ten. The sample consisted of peripheral blood. Receptors were obtained from a man aged 65-85 years with active or convalescent COVID-19.

The rearrangement joins TRBV5-4 to TRBJ2-2; 10 nucleotides line up with TRBD2. The trim removed 4 bases at V and 4 bases at J, leaving 7 bases unmatched. CDR3 length equals 16 residues. Germline V gene lookup returns CDR1 SGHNT and CDR2 YYREEE (reference sequence). The CDR3 region is CASSVGTSEVTGELFF. In DNA, the CDR3 is TGTGCCAGCAGCGTTGGGACTAGCGAAGTCACCGGGGAGCTGTTTTTT.

V is TRBV6-6 and J is TRBJ2-3; perhaps TRBD2 as D (6 bases). CDR3 size: 15 residues. V was shortened by 2 bases and J by 6 bases, with 15 bases between the two germline ends. In germline, CDR1 is MNHNY, CDR2 SVGAGI (reference sequence). The CDR3 loop reads CASSYLTTGADTQYF. The DNA for the CDR3 is TGTGCCAGCAGTTACCTTACAACGGGAGCGGATACGCAGTATTTT.

The V and J genes are TRBV11-3 and TRBJ1-1, with D tentatively TRBD1 (6 bases). Trimming took off 3 bases at V and 8 bases at J, with 13 bases between the two ends. The CDR3 runs to 13 residues. Germline loops: CDR1 SGHNT, CDR2 YENEEA. The CDR3 region is CASSLGGAREAFF. In nucleotides, the CDR3 is TGTGCCAGCAGCTTGGGGGGGGCTCGGGAAGCTTTCTTT.

The chain combines TRBV4-2 with TRBJ1-6; TRBD1 matches at 7 bases. CDR1 LGHNA and CDR2 YNFKEQ come from the germline V gene. The ends lost 4 bases at V and 5 bases at J; junction bases unmatched: 5. This CDR3 has 15 residues. DNA of the CDR3: TGTGCCAGCAGCCTCCGACAGGGCGATAATTCACCCCTCCACTTT. Protein: CASSLRQGDNSPLHF.

The V and J genes are TRBV2 and TRBJ2-7; D possibly corresponds to TRBD2 (5 bases). CDR3 length: 13 residues. CDR1 is SNHLY, CDR2 FYNNEI, per germline. The CDR3 reads CGAGGPSSYEQYF. In DNA form, the CDR3 reads TGTGGAGCTGGAGGCCCTAGCTCCTACGAGCAGTACTTC.

The chain has TRBV5-1 and TRBJ2-2, with 11 bases matching TRBD2. V dropped 5 bases and J dropped 2; count of bases not matched to a gene: 2. CDR3 length: 15 amino acids. CDR1 is SGHRS, CDR2 YFSETQ, per germline. Here the CDR3 DNA reads TGCGCCAGCAGGGGACTAGCGGAAAACACCGGGGAGCTGTTTTTT. It codes for CASRGLAENTGELFF.

The chain is built from TRBV5-4 and TRBJ2-3; TRBD2 matches 9 bases. Trimming cost V 1 base and J 2 bases; bases outside gene matches: 8. Looked up from germline, CDR1 is SGHNT and CDR2 is YYREEE (reference sequence). The CDR3 loop spans 17 amino acids. CDR3 loop: CASSLNPASGVTDTQYF. CDR3 nucleotides: TGTGCCAGCAGCTTGAATCCCGCTAGCGGGGTCACAGATACGCAGTATTTT. Drawing the rest from reference TRBV5-4 and TRBJ2-3, the complete variable domain is ETGVTQSPTHLIKTRGQQVTLRCSSQSGHNTVSWYQQALGQGPQFIFQYYREEENGRGNFPPRFSGLQFPNYSSELNVNALELDDSALYLCASSLNPASGVTDTQYFGPGTRLTVL.

The chain couples TRBV5-1 to TRBJ2-7, with TRBD2 matching over 7 bases. The germline gives CDR1 SGHRS, CDR2 YFSETQ. V lost 5 bases and J lost 7; bases outside the gene matches: 6. CDR3 length equals 12 residues. The CDR3 region has the DNA TGCGCCAGCAGTCTGAACGGGGGGGAGCAGTACTTC. This translates into CASSLNGGEQYF.

In nucleotides, the CDR3 is TGTGCCAGCAGTTACCAGGTTGGTGACAGGGACGTGGAGGATACGCAGTATTTT. This codes for CASSYQVGDRDVEDTQYF. The chain links TRBV6-2 or TRBV6-3 to TRBJ2-3; 7 nucleotides match TRBD1. Germline CDR1 reads MNHEY; CDR2 reads SVGEGT. Trimming removed 2 bases from V and 6 bases from J; junction bases left unmatched: 17. The CDR3 runs 18 residues.

V gene TRBV28 combines with J gene TRBJ1-1, with 9 bases lining up with TRBD1. V was pared by 7 bases and J by 4 bases, with 4 bases of the junction left unmatched. Germline CDR1 is MDHEN and CDR2 is SYDVKM. This CDR3 region has 13 residues. In DNA, the CDR3 is TGTGCCAGCATCCCGGGACAGGGCACTGAAGCTTTCTTT. Its translation is CASIPGQGTEAFF.

CDR3 amino acids: CASSYSGTGLQDTQYF. As DNA, the CDR3 is TGTGCCAGCAGTTACTCGGGGACAGGGTTACAAGATACGCAGTATTTT. J is TRBJ2-3 and V is TRBV6-2 or TRBV6-3, with 9 bases matching TRBD1. The CDR3 runs 16 residues. V shed 0 bases, J shed 5 bases, and the junction held 6 bases outside the gene matches. CDR1 is MNHEY and CDR2 is SVGEGT in the germline V gene.

This sequence joins TRBV23-1 and TRBJ2-7, with D perhaps matching TRBD1 (5 bases). TRBV23-1 falls under the ORF class, with uncertain function. This CDR3 has 9 residues. The CDR3 nucleotides read TGCGGGGGCAAGGACGAGCAGTACTTC. The encoded protein is CGGKDEQYF.

The chain uses TRBV5-1 and TRBJ2-5; TRBD2 matches at 13 bases. CDR1 and CDR2 (germline): SGHRS, YFSETQ. This CDR3 has 16 amino acids. J lost 5 bases, V lost 4 bases, and 8 bases had no gene match. The CDR3 is CASSDTSGRAFETQYF. The CDR3 nucleotides read TGCGCCAGCAGCGACACTAGCGGGAGGGCCTTTGAGACCCAGTACTTC. Full variable domain (outside the CDR3, taken from reference TRBV5-1 and TRBJ2-5): KAGVTQTPRYLIKTRGQQVTLSCSPISGHRSVSWYQQTPGQGLQFLFEYFSETQRNKGNFPGRFSGRQFSNSRSEMNVSTLELGDSALYLCASSDTSGRAFETQYFGPGTRLLVL.

The chain carries TRBV2 and TRBJ1-2; tentatively, D is TRBD1 (6 bases). The germline CDR1 and CDR2 sequences are SNHLY and FYNNEI. The CDR3 has 15 residues. V gave up 6 bases and J gave up 2 bases, with 16 bases separating them. CDR3 DNA sequence: TGTGCCAGCAGGCGGGAGGGGGAGGTGAACTATGGCTACACCTTC. It codes for CASRREGEVNYGYTF.

The chain couples TRBV2 to TRBJ1-1; TRBD1 aligns across 10 bases. This CDR3 comprises 17 residues. The germline gives CDR1 SNHLY, CDR2 FYNNEI. V was clipped by 5 bases and J by 3 bases; unmatched bases: 12. CDR3 in amino acids: CASSPIGQGVWDTEAFF. The CDR3 nucleotides are TGTGCCAGCAGTCCTATAGGACAGGGGGTTTGGGACACTGAAGCTTTCTTT. The full variable domain, in which reference TRBV2 and TRBJ1-1 provide the parts outside the CDR3, is EPEVTQTPSHQVTQMGQEVILRCVPISNHLYFYWYRQILGQKVEFLVSFYNNEISEKSEIFDDQFSVERPDGSNFTLKIRSTKLEDSAMYFCASSPIGQGVWDTEAFFGQGTRLTVV.

The rearrangement uses TRBV3-1 (or the pseudogene TRBV3-2) and TRBJ2-7; 7 bases fit TRBD2. Germline V gives CDR1 LGHDT, CDR2 YNNKEL (reference sequence). This CDR3 contains 11 residues. V was pared by 0 bases and J by 11 bases, with 1 base of the junction left unmatched. CDR3 DNA sequence: TGTGCCAGCAGCCAAGAGGGAGGGAAGTACTTC. Residues: CASSQEGGKYF.

The rearrangement joins TRBV10-3 to TRBJ2-3, with 9 bases lining up with TRBD2. V lost 0 bases, J lost 6 bases, and 7 bases stayed unmatched. The germline V gene has CDR1 ENHRY and CDR2 SYGVKD. This CDR3 has 16 residues. The CDR3 protein is CAISESLGLATDTQYF. CDR3 in DNA: TGTGCCATCAGTGAGTCTTTGGGACTAGCCACGGATACGCAGTATTTT.

This clone was observed once. The chain links TRBV6-5 to TRBJ1-5; the D gene is possibly TRBD1 (5 bases). CDR1 is MNHEY and CDR2 is SVGAGI in the germline V gene. The germline V and J ends were trimmed by 2 bases and 6 bases, with 8 bases remaining between them. The CDR3 has 13 residues. The chain's CDR3 is CASSYGGFQPQHF. Written as DNA, the CDR3 is TGTGCCAGCAGTTACGGGGGGTTTCAGCCCCAGCATTTT.

The V and J genes are TRBV28 and TRBJ2-5; the D gene is possibly TRBD1 (6 bases). V was shortened by 4 bases and J by 2 bases, with 8 bases between the two germline ends. The germline V gene encodes CDR1 MDHEN and CDR2 SYDVKM. CDR3 length: 13 residues. CDR3 in amino acids: CASSSGQQETQYF. The CDR3 coding sequence is TGTGCCAGCAGTTCTGGACAGCAAGAGACCCAGTACTTC. The variable domain in full, with the rest retrieved from reference TRBV28 and TRBJ2-5, is DVKVTQSSRYLVKRTGEKVFLECVQDMDHENMFWYRQDPGLGLRLIYFSYDVKMKEKGDIPEGYSVSREKKERFSLILESASTNQTSMYLCASSSGQQETQYFGPGTRLLVL.

This chain uses TRBV2 with TRBJ1-6, with D unclear. V lost 3 bases, J lost 7 bases, and 13 bases lay in between. Per the germline V gene, CDR1 is SNHLY and CDR2 is FYNNEI. The CDR3 length is 15 residues. The CDR3 nucleotides read TGTGCCAGCAGTGAGTCGGCGACATCCAATTCACCCCTCCACTTT. Protein product: CASSESATSNSPLHF.

V usage is TRBV12-3 or TRBV12-4 and J usage is TRBJ2-1, with D unclear. The CDR3 totals 12 residues. V was trimmed by 2 bases and J by 5 bases, leaving 4 bases between them. The CDR3 DNA is TGTGCCAGCAGTTTAATAAACAATGAGCAGTTCTTC. Translation gives CASSLINNEQFF.

V gene TRBV3-1 (or the pseudogene TRBV3-2) combines with J gene TRBJ2-3; 9 bases are shared with TRBD1. The V gene end was trimmed by 7 bases and the J gene end by 4 bases; junction bases not matched to a gene: 15. This CDR3 comprises 17 residues. Germline values: CDR1 LGHDT, CDR2 YNNKEL (reference sequence). The CDR3 DNA reads as TGTGCCAGCACCCGGACCCCGGGACAGGGCCTCCCAGATACGCAGTATTTT. This sequence encodes CASTRTPGQGLPDTQYF.

This clone was counted only a few times. The chain employs TRBV3-1 (or the pseudogene TRBV3-2) and TRBJ1-1; D perhaps matches TRBD1 (5 bases). CDR1 is LGHDT, CDR2 YNNKEL, per germline (reference sequence). V gave up 4 bases and J gave up 8 bases, with 11 bases separating them. The CDR3 contains 12 residues. The CDR3 coding sequence is TGTGCCAGCAGCCTAAGCCCAGGGGAAGCTTTCTTT. This gives the protein CASSLSPGEAFF.

V gene TRBV28 combines with J gene TRBJ2-3, with TRBD2 as a possible D gene (7 bases). The V gene's germline CDR1 is MDHEN and CDR2 SYDVKM. The CDR3 totals 15 residues. Between the trimmed V and J ends, which lost 3 bases and 0 bases, there was a span of 10 bases. The DNA of the CDR3 is TGTGCCAGCAGTTTGCGGGGGCTTAGCACAGATACGCAGTATTTT. The encoded protein is CASSLRGLSTDTQYF.

The V call is TRBV30, the J call TRBJ1-3; 10 positions match TRBD1. Germline trimming cut 2 bases from V and 3 bases from J; bases unmatched to any gene: 4. From germline, CDR1 is GTSNPN and CDR2 SVGIG (reference sequence). This CDR3 spans 15 amino acids. As DNA, the CDR3 is TGTGCCTGGAGTATGACAGGGGGCATTGGAAACACCATATATTTT. Translated, it gives CAWSMTGGIGNTIYF.

The chain carries TRBV5-1 and TRBJ2-1; 11 nucleotides agree with TRBD1. With V trimmed by 5 bases and J by 8 bases, 9 bases remained unmatched. The CDR3 covers 15 residues. CDR1 is SGHRS, CDR2 YFSETQ, per germline. CDR3 amino acids: CASSLGTGGVYEQFF. The DNA for the CDR3 is TGCGCCAGCAGTCTCGGGACAGGGGGTGTCTATGAGCAGTTCTTC. Full variable domain (missing parts from reference TRBV5-1 and TRBJ2-1): KAGVTQTPRYLIKTRGQQVTLSCSPISGHRSVSWYQQTPGQGLQFLFEYFSETQRNKGNFPGRFSGRQFSNSRSEMNVSTLELGDSALYLCASSLGTGGVYEQFFGPGTRLTVL.

This clone was counted once. The chain combines TRBV20-1 with TRBJ1-2, with D perhaps matching TRBD1 (5 bases). The CDR3 covers 10 residues. Germline lookup yields CDR1 DFQATT and CDR2 SNEGSKA (reference sequence). With 6 bases removed from V and 3 bases from J, the gap between germline ends came to 5 bases. This CDR3 is CSAGDYGYTF. The CDR3, as DNA: TGCAGTGCAGGGGACTATGGCTACACCTTC.

This chain links TRBV11-2 with TRBJ2-1, with 12 bases that match TRBD2. The CDR3 has 16 residues. The ends lost 2 bases at V and 7 bases at J; junction bases unmatched: 6. Germline V gives CDR1 SGHAT, CDR2 FQNNGV. CDR3 DNA sequence: TGTGCCAGCAGCTTATCAAGGACTAGCGGGAAAAATGAGCAGTTCTTC. This translates into CASSLSRTSGKNEQFF.

This clone was detected once. The gene calls are TRBV5-6 and TRBJ1-5; possible D gene TRBD1, 5 bases. The CDR3 extends over 15 amino acids. Germline CDR1 reads SGHDT; CDR2 reads YYEEEE. V gave up 2 bases and J gave up 4 bases, with 13 bases separating them. CDR3 protein: CASSLGAGLNQPQHF. Written as DNA, the CDR3 is TGTGCCAGCAGCTTAGGGGCTGGCCTTAATCAGCCCCAGCATTTT.

This chain connects TRBV3-1 (or the pseudogene TRBV3-2) to TRBJ2-7, with 11 bases identical to TRBD2. The CDR3 spans 16 residues. The germline gives CDR1 LGHDT, CDR2 YNNKEL (reference sequence). V was pared by 4 bases and J by 3 bases, with 8 bases of the junction left unmatched. Here the CDR3 DNA reads TGTGCCAGCAGCCCACGGACTAGCGGGTGGGGCTACGAGCAGTACTTC. Translated: CASSPRTSGWGYEQYF.